The T cell receptor (beta chain) under discussion was sequenced for a study of blood T cell repertoires in COVID-19. Sequencing was performed with immunoSEQ multiplex PCR; in TCRdb, only in-frame clones are kept and a portion is missing. This table has approximately 300,000 clones, 75% to 90% appearing once. The CDR3 covers 14 residues. Germline loops: CDR1 SGHVS, CDR2 FQNEAQ. V lost 5 bases to trimming and J lost 0 bases, with 11 bases between them. It was during active infection that Seattle patients were enrolled and then longitudinally followed. Only one count was recorded for this clone. The J gene is TRBJ2-7, the V gene TRBV7-8; D ambiguous. Material for sequencing was peripheral blood. This clonotype originated in a woman between 45 and 65 years old with COVID-19, enrolled during active disease. The chain's CDR3 is CASSRSVSSYEQYF. DNA for the CDR3: TGTGCCAGCAGCCGGAGCGTAAGCTCCTACGAGCAGTACTTC.